This record looks at one T cell receptor beta chain sequence and its context. This sample was included in a study of OX40 agonist ivuxolimab in advanced cancers. For the study at large: The treatment was a fully human IgG2 OX40 agonist, ivuxolimab. Patients were dosed intravenously with ivuxolimab at 0.01 to 10 mg/kg every 2 weeks.

This table comes from immunoSEQ multiplex PCR, and its TCRdb copy is limited to in-frame clones, with some not included. The sample shows fewer than 95,000 clones, under 90% of them seen only once. This TCR was sampled from an adult with an advanced solid tumor such as melanoma, head and neck, liver or kidney cancer. Sequencing was performed on CD4+ or CD8+ T cells sorted from blood, taken in a trial of the OX40 agonist ivuxolimab.

The CDR3 loop reads CASSSGYSYNEQFF. The CDR3 bases are TGTGCCAGTAGTAGCGGGTATTCCTACAATGAGCAGTTCTTC. V is TRBV19 and J is TRBJ2-1; tentatively, D is TRBD2 (5 bases). This CDR3 contains 14 residues. Germline CDR1 LNHDA, CDR2 SQIVND (reference sequence). V shed 4 bases and J shed 1 base, with 8 bases lying between them.